These 22 T cell receptor beta chains came from one sample sequenced in a study of T cells of healthy individuals. TCRdb processed the 5' RACE reads anew with MiXCR; each CDR3 protein has one entry. The sample shows 45,000 to 60,000 distinct CDR3 sequences, roughly 14% of them seen only once. The source is a human donor in good health.

This clonotype has ten or more counts. In DNA form, the CDR3 reads TGCGCCAGCAGCCCCGGACTAGCGGGAGAGGATACGCAGTATTTT. Encoded protein: CASSPGLAGEDTQYF. The chain uses TRBV4-3 and TRBJ2-3; 13 bases agree with TRBD2. The germline V gene has CDR1 LGHNA and CDR2 YSLEER. This CDR3 comprises 15 residues. The J segment lost 6 bases and the V segment lost 4 bases, leaving 4 bases of the junction unmatched.

This clonotype has ten or more counts. This rearrangement joins TRBV6-2 or TRBV6-3 to TRBJ2-2, with TRBD2 matching 10 bases. CDR1 is MNHEY and CDR2 is SVGEGT in the germline V gene. This CDR3 has 18 amino acids. Trimming at V came to 5 bases and at J to 3 bases, leaving 12 bases not matched to a gene. The CDR3 loop is CASSQSGGAEIHTGELFF. CDR3 sequence (DNA): TGTGCCAGCAGTCAGAGCGGGGGGGCAGAAATCCACACCGGGGAGCTGTTTTTT.

The table lists this clonotype with a few counts. The genes are TRBV19 and TRBJ2-1; unclear D gene. Between the trimmed V and J ends, which lost 5 bases and 7 bases, there was a span of 12 bases. Germline V gene sequence: CDR1 LNHDA, CDR2 SQIVND (reference sequence). This CDR3 has 13 amino acids. CDR3 coding DNA: TGTGCCAGTAGTTCCTCCGGGTTGAATGAGCAGTTCTTC. This codes for CASSSSGLNEQFF. The whole variable domain, filled in from reference TRBV19 and TRBJ2-1, reads DGGITQSPKYLFRKEGQNVTLSCEQNLNHDAMYWYRQDPGQGLRLIYYSQIVNDFQKGDIAEGYSVSREKKESFPLTVTSAQKNPTAFYLCASSSSGLNEQFFGPGTRLTVL.

V usage is TRBV19 and J usage is TRBJ2-2; D is possibly TRBD2 (7 bases). The CDR3 contains 14 residues. Trimming pared 3 bases from V and 7 bases from J, leaving 12 bases between. Germline values: CDR1 LNHDA, CDR2 SQIVND (reference sequence). CDR3 amino acids: CASSIGGQRGELFF. The CDR3 DNA sequence: TGTGCCAGTAGTATCGGGGGGCAACGCGGGGAGCTGTTTTTT.

This chain links TRBV7-9 with TRBJ2-7, with TRBD2 as a possible D gene (5 bases). The V end was cut by 5 bases, the J end by 6 bases, with 8 bases between. The germline CDR1 and CDR2 sequences are SEHNR and FQNEAQ (reference sequence). The CDR3 spans 11 residues. Here the CDR3 reads CASSHAGEQYF. The CDR3 nucleotides are TGTGCCAGCAGCCATGCGGGCGAGCAGTACTTC.

This clonotype was observed many times. The rearrangement links TRBV29-1 to TRBJ1-2; TRBD1 might be the D (5 bases). The CDR3 totals 14 residues. CDR1 and CDR2 (germline): SQVTM, ANQGSEA. V lost 0 bases and J 1 base, leaving 9 bases between the germline ends. This CDR3 reads CSVEDLQVNYGYTF. For the CDR3, the DNA is TGCAGCGTTGAAGATCTACAGGTTAACTATGGCTACACCTTC.

This clonotype was observed a handful of times. The gene calls are TRBV4-2 and TRBJ2-2; D is ambiguous. Trimming stripped 0 bases from V and 4 bases from J, with 9 bases between. Germline-derived CDR1 and CDR2 are LGHNA and YNFKEQ. The CDR3 runs 15 residues. The CDR3 reads CASSQDFSSTGELFF. Here the CDR3 DNA reads TGTGCCAGCAGCCAAGATTTTAGTTCCACCGGGGAGCTGTTTTTT.

This clonotype was recorded many times. The chain employs TRBV9 and TRBJ2-2; D perhaps matches TRBD2 (5 bases). Trimming cost V 5 bases and J 7 bases, with 9 bases left between them. The CDR3 has 12 residues. In germline, CDR1 is SGDLS, CDR2 YYNGEE. This CDR3 is CASRDRGGELFF. Written as DNA, the CDR3 is TGTGCCAGCAGGGACCGGGGCGGGGAGCTGTTTTTT.

This clonotype was seen ten or more times. The chain combines TRBV18 with TRBJ1-5; no definite D call. V lost 4 bases and J lost 2, with 12 bases in between. CDR1 and CDR2 from the germline V gene are KGHSH and LQKENI. This CDR3 has 15 amino acids. The CDR3, as DNA: TGTGCCAGCTCACTAAGTGGAGGCGGCAATCAGCCCCAGCATTTT. It yields the protein CASSLSGGGNQPQHF.

There are many counts of this clonotype. This sequence joins TRBV20-1 and TRBJ2-3; 10 nucleotides match TRBD2. The V gene end was trimmed by 4 bases and the J gene end by 1 base; junction bases not matched to a gene: 2. The CDR3 is made up of 14 amino acids. Germline CDR1 reads DFQATT; CDR2 reads SNEGSKA (reference sequence). The CDR3 nucleotides are TGCAGTGCTACTAGCGGGAGTGGCACAGATACGCAGTATTTT. It codes for CSATSGSGTDTQYF.

As DNA, the CDR3 is TGTGCCAGCCGACAGGAACGGGGCTACACCTTC. It translates to CASRQERGYTF. This chain uses TRBV28 with TRBJ1-2; D is perhaps TRBD1 (6 bases). V gave up 8 bases and J gave up 8 bases, with 12 bases separating them. CDR1 and CDR2 (germline): MDHEN, SYDVKM. This CDR3 has 11 residues.

This chain uses TRBV19 with TRBJ1-2; 10 bases are shared with TRBD1. CDR1 and CDR2 from the germline V gene are LNHDA and SQIVND (reference sequence). Losses at the gene ends were 4 bases for V and 6 bases for J; bases not matched to a gene: 17. CDR3 length: 18 amino acids. The DNA of the CDR3 is TGTGCCAGTAGTAGTGCCGGGACAGGGGCTTATAAGGCTGATGGCTACACCTTC. This translates into CASSSAGTGAYKADGYTF.

This clonotype showed up many times. The chain recombines TRBV4-3 with TRBJ1-6; the match to TRBD1 covers 7 bases. Germline V gives CDR1 LGHNA, CDR2 YSLEER. CDR3 length: 17 residues. J gave up 9 bases and V 1 base, and 12 bases lay outside the gene matches. The CDR3 coding sequence is TGCGCCAGCAGCCAAGGACGGTTTACTCAGGGGGGTTCACCCCTCCACTTT. Translating gives CASSQGRFTQGGSPLHF.

J is TRBJ1-2 and V is TRBV20-1; no clear D gene. Germline-derived CDR1 and CDR2 are DFQATT and SNEGSKA (reference sequence). CDR3 length: 13 amino acids. Between the trimmed V and J ends, which lost 1 base and 1 base, there was a span of 7 bases. The CDR3 loop reads CSARVTDNYGYTF. DNA for the CDR3: TGCAGTGCTAGAGTAACAGATAACTATGGCTACACCTTC.

The chain is built from TRBV20-1 and TRBJ2-7, with TRBD2 matching over 7 bases. The CDR3 covers 15 residues. Germline CDR1 is DFQATT and CDR2 is SNEGSKA (reference sequence). After removal of 0 bases from V and 6 bases from J, the junction contained 11 bases not matched to a gene. CDR3 DNA sequence: TGCAGTGCTAGAGATCGGGGCGGGAGCGCCCCCGAGCAGTACTTC. Protein: CSARDRGGSAPEQYF.

The chain has TRBV7-8 and TRBJ1-1, with 7 bases lining up with TRBD1. Germline CDR1 reads SGHVS; CDR2 reads FQNEAQ. The trim removed 6 bases at V and 3 bases at J, leaving 4 bases unmatched. This CDR3 has 13 residues. CDR3 sequence (DNA): TGTGCCAGCAGAAGGGGGCCGGACACTGAAGCTTTCTTT. Protein: CASRRGPDTEAFF.

V usage is TRBV6-2 or TRBV6-3 and J usage is TRBJ1-1, with a possible D match to TRBD1 (5 bases). Germline-derived CDR1 and CDR2 are MNHEY and SVGEGT. This CDR3 has 14 amino acids. Trimming pared 7 bases from V and 7 bases from J, leaving 19 bases between. CDR3 sequence: CASTPAGGVGEAFF. The CDR3, as DNA: TGTGCCAGCACCCCAGCGGGAGGGGTCGGTGAAGCTTTCTTT.

V gene TRBV12-3 or TRBV12-4 combines with J gene TRBJ2-1; tentatively, D is TRBD1 or TRBD2 (5 bases each). This CDR3 has 13 residues. Trimming removed 4 bases from V and 4 bases from J, with 8 bases in between. The CDR3 loop is CASSSGRYNEQFF. DNA for the CDR3: TGTGCCAGCAGTTCGGGACGATACAATGAGCAGTTCTTC.

The table lists this clonotype with many counts. The chain employs TRBV30 and TRBJ2-1, with a tentative D call TRBD2 (5 bases). This CDR3 is built from 10 residues. Trimming took 6 bases from V and 10 from J, leaving 10 bases between them. The V gene's germline CDR1 is GTSNPN and CDR2 SVGIG (reference sequence). The CDR3 spells CACLLGEQFF. For the CDR3, the DNA is TGTGCCTGCCTACTAGGGGAGCAGTTCTTC.

This rearrangement joins TRBV6-2 or TRBV6-3 to TRBJ2-7, with 7 bases matching TRBD2. This CDR3 comprises 13 residues. Germline V gene sequence: CDR1 MNHEY, CDR2 SVGEGT. J gave up 3 bases and V 6 bases, and 5 bases lay outside the gene matches. CDR3 DNA sequence: TGTGCCAGCAGCCTTAGCGGGTTCTACGAGCAGTACTTC. Translating it yields CASSLSGFYEQYF.

There are a few counts of this clonotype. The rearrangement links TRBV20-1 to TRBJ1-2; D unresolved. Germline CDR1 DFQATT, CDR2 SNEGSKA (reference sequence). The V end was cut by 3 bases, the J end by 1 base, with 9 bases between. CDR3 length: 13 amino acids. The CDR3 sequence: CSASPPGNYGYTF. The CDR3 region has the DNA TGCAGTGCTAGCCCCCCCGGTAACTATGGCTACACCTTC.

This clonotype was seen a few times. The rearrangement uses TRBV19 and TRBJ1-3, with D unresolved. Trimming stripped 5 bases from V and 0 bases from J, with 8 bases between. CDR3 length equals 14 residues. Germline V gives CDR1 LNHDA, CDR2 SQIVND (reference sequence). CDR3 protein: CASSSLGSGNTIYF. DNA of the CDR3: TGTGCCAGTAGTTCCCTTGGCTCTGGAAACACCATATATTTT. The variable domain in full, completed from reference TRBV19 and TRBJ1-3, reads DGGITQSPKYLFRKEGQNVTLSCEQNLNHDAMYWYRQDPGQGLRLIYYSQIVNDFQKGDIAEGYSVSREKKESFPLTVTSAQKNPTAFYLCASSSLGSGNTIYFGEGSWLTVV.